The 20 T cell receptor beta chains listed next were all sequenced from one sample in a study of cytomegalovirus exposure and HLA in healthy donors. The PCR contained 60 Vbeta and 13 Jbeta primers. The method was immunoSEQ multiplex PCR; TCRdb's version includes in-frame clones alone and lacks a portion of them. The data contain approximately 100,000 clones, 74% of them singletons. The material sequenced was PBMCs. Receptors were obtained from a human donor in good health.

The J gene is TRBJ2-3, the V gene TRBV9, with TRBD2 matching 7 bases. The CDR3 contains 14 residues. With 0 bases clipped from V and 8 bases from J, the junction kept 6 bases outside the gene matches. Germline V lookup: CDR1 SGDLS, CDR2 YYNGEE. The CDR3 DNA reads as TGTGCCAGCAGCGTAGATGGGGGGAGGGTTACGCAGTATTTT. Protein sequence: CASSVDGGRVTQYF.

The chain has TRBV19 and TRBJ1-1; TRBD1 agrees at 7 bases. V dropped 8 bases and J dropped 1; count of bases not matched to a gene: 10. Looked up from germline, CDR1 is LNHDA and CDR2 is SQIVND (reference sequence). This CDR3 is 15 amino acids long. CDR3 DNA: TGTGCCAGTGGGGACAGTGCTCTCCGGAACACTGAAGCTTTCTTT. This gives the protein CASGDSALRNTEAFF.

The chain is built from TRBV27 and TRBJ1-5; D not resolved. The CDR3 is 15 amino acids. Germline V gene sequence: CDR1 MNHEY, CDR2 SMNVEV (reference sequence). V dropped 3 bases and J dropped 3 bases, with 12 bases sitting between them. Written as DNA, the CDR3 is TGTGCCAGCAGTTTTAGAGGGTATGCCAATCAGCCCCAGCATTTT. It translates to CASSFRGYANQPQHF.

This clone has a single count. This rearrangement joins TRBV5-1 to TRBJ2-5; D is possibly TRBD2 (5 bases). The V end lost 0 bases, the J end lost 2 bases, and 8 bases lay between the germline ends. Germline V gives CDR1 SGHRS, CDR2 YFSETQ. There are 14 residues in the CDR3. The CDR3 region has the DNA TGCGCCAGCAGCTTGGGGGGAGTTCAAGAGACCCAGTACTTC. As protein: CASSLGGVQETQYF.

The gene calls are TRBV7-8 and TRBJ2-5, with D possibly being TRBD2 (6 bases). CDR1 and CDR2 (germline): SGHVS, FQNEAQ. The CDR3 totals 13 residues. V was clipped by 6 bases and J by 5 bases, with 13 bases between them. This chain's CDR3 is CASSRRGEETQYF. For the CDR3, the DNA is TGTGCCAGCAGTCGACGCGGGGAGGAGACCCAGTACTTC.

Concerning this clone: Other DNA variants within this sample encode the same CDR3. The chain employs TRBV4-1 and TRBJ1-6, with a possible D match to TRBD1 (5 bases). V shed 0 bases and J shed 9 bases, with 9 bases lying between them. Germline V CDR1 and CDR2: MGHRA, YSYEKL. The CDR3 length is 14 residues. The CDR3 bases are TGCGCCAGCAGCCAAGATAGGGGAAGTTCACCCCTCCACTTT. Amino acids: CASSQDRGSSPLHF.

The V and J genes are TRBV7-6 and TRBJ2-3; D is unresolved. Germline-derived CDR1 and CDR2 are SGHVS and FNYEAQ. V was cut by 2 bases and J by 6 bases, with 9 bases left in between. CDR3 length: 13 amino acids. The CDR3 reads CASSLNQRDTQYF. CDR3 sequence (DNA): TGTGCCAGCAGCTTAAACCAGAGGGATACGCAGTATTTT.

The chain combines TRBV30 with TRBJ2-3, with D possibly matching TRBD1 (6 bases). The CDR3 consists of 14 residues. Trimming stripped 1 base from V and 1 base from J, with 9 bases between. Germline V gives CDR1 GTSNPN, CDR2 SVGIG (reference sequence). The CDR3: CAWSGRGGTDTQYF. Here the CDR3 DNA reads TGTGCCTGGAGTGGCAGGGGAGGCACAGATACGCAGTATTTT.

The chain is built from TRBV5-5 and TRBJ2-2; D possibly corresponds to TRBD2 (6 bases). V lost 4 bases, J lost 2 bases, and 18 bases lay in between. This CDR3 is built from 17 residues. Germline V gene lookup returns CDR1 SGHKS and CDR2 YYEKEE (reference sequence). CDR3 sequence: CASSRRGDSPNTGELFF. In DNA form, the CDR3 reads TGTGCCAGCAGCAGGAGGGGAGACAGTCCAAACACCGGGGAGCTGTTTTTT.

Only one count was recorded for this clone. The chain joins TRBV14 to TRBJ2-7; TRBD2 is a possible D gene (5 bases). Trimming pared 0 bases from V and 7 bases from J, leaving 16 bases between. The CDR3 has 15 amino acids. From germline, CDR1 is SGHDN and CDR2 FVKESK. The CDR3, as DNA: TGTGCCAGCAGCCAAGATCTTGGGTTCCAGCGGGAGCAGTACTTC. This gives the protein CASSQDLGFQREQYF.

This clone was found a few times. CDR3: CASSSTGFLLEQYF. In DNA, the CDR3 is TGTGCCAGCAGTAGCACAGGTTTCCTTTTGGAGCAGTACTTC. This chain uses TRBV7-2 with TRBJ2-7, with D maybe TRBD1 (5 bases). The CDR3 consists of 14 residues. V dropped 6 bases and J dropped 7 bases, with 19 bases sitting between them. Germline lookup yields CDR1 SGHTA and CDR2 FQGNSA.

This clone came up a few times. The J gene is TRBJ1-1, the V gene TRBV29-1; tentative D call: TRBD1 (5 bases). This CDR3 has 15 residues. Trimming shortened V by 1 base and J by 4 bases, and 16 bases separated the two germline ends. Per the germline V gene, CDR1 is SQVTM and CDR2 is ANQGSEA. The CDR3 coding sequence is TGCAGCGTTGAAGGGGGGGGGTTTCGTGGCACTGAAGCTTTCTTT. Translating gives CSVEGGGFRGTEAFF.

The chain couples TRBV5-6 to TRBJ2-1; D may be TRBD1 (5 bases). V was clipped by 4 bases and J by 5 bases, with 13 bases between them. This CDR3 is built from 14 residues. The V gene's germline CDR1 is SGHDT and CDR2 YYEEEE. CDR3 DNA sequence: TGTGCCAGCAGCCCCCCTCGACAGAACAATGAGCAGTTCTTC. Translating it yields CASSPPRQNNEQFF.

Within the sample, this clone is medium-sized (0.01 to 0.1%). The chain links TRBV30 to TRBJ1-1; 8 nucleotides match TRBD1. CDR3 length equals 13 residues. CDR1 is GTSNPN, CDR2 SVGIG, per germline (reference sequence). J gave up 5 bases and V 4 bases, and 6 bases lay outside the gene matches. The CDR3, as DNA: TGTGCCTGGACCGCTACAGGGGGAACTGAAGCTTTCTTT. This encodes CAWTATGGTEAFF.

The chain employs TRBV29-1 and TRBJ1-4, with D possibly matching TRBD1 (5 bases). This CDR3 spans 16 amino acids. The V and J ends lost 4 bases and 6 bases respectively, with 21 bases between them. Per germline, CDR1 SQVTM and CDR2 ANQGSEA. CDR3 DNA: TGCAGCGTTGTCTTCAGGGCGTCCGGTGGGGATGAAAAACTGTTTTTT. This codes for CSVVFRASGGDEKLFF.

V gene TRBV6-5 combines with J gene TRBJ1-1; perhaps TRBD1 as D (6 bases). V was trimmed by 5 bases and J by 6 bases, leaving 13 bases between them. This CDR3 region has 13 residues. Germline CDR1 reads MNHEY; CDR2 reads SVGAGI. CDR3 sequence reads: CASSEIGTSEAFF. The DNA for the CDR3 is TGTGCCAGCAGTGAGATCGGGACATCTGAAGCTTTCTTT.

The DNA for the CDR3 is TGTGCCAGAAGCAACAGAGCCTCCTCTGGAAACACCATATATTTT. The encoded protein is CARSNRASSGNTIYF. This chain joins TRBV5-3 and TRBJ1-3; D uncertain. TRBV5-3 is filed as an ORF, its function uncertain. The CDR3 has 15 amino acids. Trimming took off 4 bases at V and 0 bases at J, with 11 bases between the two ends.

This clone was seen a few times. The DNA for the CDR3 is TGTGCCAGCAGTCCCATCCCGAACAGCAATGAGCAGTTCTTC. Its translation is CASSPIPNSNEQFF. The chain couples TRBV6-1 to TRBJ2-1; D is unclear. This CDR3 has 14 residues. Germline CDR1 reads MNHNS; CDR2 reads SASEGT. Trimming removed 5 bases from V and 6 bases from J, with 14 bases in between.

This chain connects TRBV5-6 to TRBJ2-7; TRBD1 matches 8 bases. Germline V gene data show CDR1 as SGHDT and CDR2 as YYEEEE. J lost 2 bases, V lost 4 bases, and 8 bases had no gene match. CDR3 length equals 15 residues. CDR3 sequence reads: CASSRRGTGAYEQYF. The DNA for the CDR3 is TGTGCCAGCAGCAGACGTGGGACAGGAGCCTACGAGCAGTACTTC.

J is TRBJ2-3 and V is TRBV27; the match to TRBD1 covers 10 bases. The V segment lost 6 bases and the J segment 3 bases; nucleotides outside the gene matches: 6. Germline V gene sequence: CDR1 MNHEY, CDR2 SMNVEV (reference sequence). CDR3 length: 15 amino acids. CDR3 protein: CASRRQGAGTDTQYF. The CDR3 bases are TGTGCCAGCAGGAGACAGGGGGCGGGTACAGATACGCAGTATTTT.